This entry lists 4 T cell receptor beta chains sequenced from one sample in a study of cytomegalovirus exposure and HLA in healthy donors. The PCR used 60 Vbeta and 13 Jbeta primers. Method: immunoSEQ multiplex PCR; TCRdb's copy keeps in-frame clones and lacks some. The repertoire holds around 96,000 clones, with 64% as singletons. Sequencing was done on a sample of PBMCs. The receptors derive from a man between 60 and 75 years old in good health and CMV-seronegative.

This clone appeared a few times. The chain employs TRBV11-2 and TRBJ2-5, with TRBD1 identical over 9 bases. Germline lookup yields CDR1 SGHAT and CDR2 FQNNGV. The ends lost 4 bases at V and 4 bases at J; junction bases unmatched: 13. The CDR3 is 17 amino acids. The CDR3 loop is CASSSPRTGGPRETQYF. The CDR3 DNA follows: TGTGCCAGCAGCTCTCCCCGAACAGGGGGCCCAAGAGAGACCCAGTACTTC.

The chain carries TRBV6-6 and TRBJ2-7; TRBD1 is a possible D gene (5 bases). V dropped 0 bases and J dropped 2 bases, with 8 bases sitting between them. This CDR3 contains 14 residues. Germline V gene sequence: CDR1 MNHNY, CDR2 SVGAGI (reference sequence). The CDR3 sequence: CASSYSQGTYEQYF. In DNA, the CDR3 is TGTGCCAGCAGTTACTCGCAGGGTACCTACGAGCAGTACTTC.

The gene calls are TRBV7-3 and TRBJ2-3; 8 nucleotides match TRBD1. The CDR3 spans 15 residues. V shed 6 bases, J shed 2 bases, and the junction held 7 bases outside the gene matches. Germline-derived CDR1 and CDR2 are SGHTA and FQGTGA. The CDR3 loop is CASRATGGNTDTQYF. For the CDR3, the DNA is TGTGCCAGCAGGGCTACAGGGGGTAACACAGATACGCAGTATTTT.

A remark on this clone: At one of its ends the junction is not consistent with the germline gene, which may arise from a read error. The sample contains more than one DNA sequence encoding this CDR3. The CDR3 coding sequence is TGCGCCAGCAGCCCCCAACTAGCCGGGGCCAACGTCCTGACTTTC. Protein sequence: CASSPQLAGANVLTF. The chain has TRBV7-3 and TRBJ2-6, with D perhaps matching TRBD2 (6 bases). From germline, CDR1 is SGHTA and CDR2 FQGTGA. This CDR3 spans 15 amino acids.